The 32 T cell receptor beta chains below were found in one sample sequenced in a study of cytomegalovirus exposure and HLA in healthy donors. PCR used 60 Vbeta primers and 13 Jbeta primers. The repertoire was sequenced with immunoSEQ multiplex PCR; TCRdb's copy has only in-frame clones and lacks some. The table counts fewer than 100,000 clones; less than 5% lies in the top ten. The specimen was PBMCs. These receptors were obtained from a man between 18 and 29 years old in good health and CMV-seropositive.

The chain has TRBV28 and TRBJ2-2; 8 bases are a match to TRBD2. The length of the CDR3 is 14 residues. Germline CDR1 and CDR2: MDHEN and SYDVKM. V was clipped by 10 bases and J by 5 bases; unmatched bases: 9. CDR3 loop: CAITRAGETGELFF. CDR3 bases: TGTGCCATCACCCGAGCGGGAGAAACCGGGGAGCTGTTTTTT.

The chain couples TRBV5-1 to TRBJ1-2; D gene uncertain. Trimming stripped 4 bases from V and 4 bases from J, with 20 bases between. The germline V gene has CDR1 SGHRS and CDR2 YFSETQ. The CDR3 spans 16 residues. The DNA for the CDR3 is TGCGCCAGCAGCCCTGACCCGGGGTCTCCACCCTATGGCTACACCTTC. Amino acid sequence: CASSPDPGSPPYGYTF. The full variable domain, completed using reference TRBV5-1 and TRBJ1-2, is KAGVTQTPRYLIKTRGQQVTLSCSPISGHRSVSWYQQTPGQGLQFLFEYFSETQRNKGNFPGRFSGRQFSNSRSEMNVSTLELGDSALYLCASSPDPGSPPYGYTFGSGTRLTVV.

This chain uses TRBV30 with TRBJ2-3; 10 nucleotides match TRBD2. This CDR3 spans 19 amino acids. V trimming: 3 bases; J trimming: 0 bases; junction bases outside the gene matches: 15. Germline loops: CDR1 GTSNPN, CDR2 SVGIG (reference sequence). The CDR3 loop reads CAWSASRTSGTPSTDTQYF. The CDR3 DNA is TGTGCCTGGAGCGCGAGCCGGACTAGCGGAACCCCAAGCACAGATACGCAGTATTTT.

The gene calls are TRBV27 and TRBJ2-7; tentative D call: TRBD2 (6 bases). The CDR3 has 13 amino acids. CDR1 is MNHEY, CDR2 SMNVEV, per germline (reference sequence). V gave up 0 bases and J gave up 6 bases, with 9 bases separating them. DNA for the CDR3: TGTGCCAGCAGTTTATCGGGGGGAGCCGAGCAGTACTTC. Protein: CASSLSGGAEQYF.

The chain's CDR3 is CASRTTMGYNEQFF. For the CDR3, the DNA is TGTGCCAGCAGAACTACGATGGGCTACAATGAGCAGTTCTTC. The genes are TRBV7-2 and TRBJ2-1; D is uncertain. Germline V lookup: CDR1 SGHTA, CDR2 FQGNSA. The CDR3 contains 14 residues. Between the trimmed V and J ends, which lost 6 bases and 3 bases, there was a span of 12 bases.

The chain has TRBV7-2 and TRBJ2-7; 9 positions agree with TRBD1. Germline CDR1 and CDR2: SGHTA and FQGNSA. The CDR3 spans 15 residues. V lost 4 bases, J lost 4 bases, and 8 bases stayed unmatched. The CDR3 nucleotides are TGTGCCAGCAGCTCCGTCGAGGACAGGGGATACGAGCAGTACTTC. Amino acids: CASSSVEDRGYEQYF.

CDR3 nucleotides: TGTGCCAGCAGTCCCTCGGGGGGAGGTGGTAACTATGGCTACACCTTC. It translates to CASSPSGGGGNYGYTF. The chain recombines TRBV6-6 with TRBJ1-2, with TRBD1 as a possible D gene (5 bases). The CDR3 is 16 amino acids. CDR1 is MNHNY and CDR2 is SVGAGI in the germline V gene (reference sequence). Trimming pared 5 bases from V and 1 base from J, leaving 17 bases between.

The V and J genes are TRBV29-1 and TRBJ2-2; D not resolved. The CDR3 has 13 amino acids. Trimming took 4 bases from V and 5 from J, leaving 11 bases between them. Germline CDR1 and CDR2: SQVTM and ANQGSEA. The DNA of the CDR3 is TGCAGCGTTGGGGCAGATGTAACCGGGGAGCTGTTTTTT. It translates to CSVGADVTGELFF.

The V gene is TRBV2, the J gene TRBJ2-3; D gene uncertain. The CDR3 spans 14 residues. Trimming stripped 1 base from V and 3 bases from J, with 8 bases between. In germline, CDR1 is SNHLY, CDR2 FYNNEI. Here the CDR3 reads CASSEEVDTDTQYF. The CDR3 DNA sequence: TGTGCCAGCAGTGAAGAAGTAGATACAGATACGCAGTATTTT.

The chain uses TRBV19 and TRBJ1-5; D might be TRBD1 (5 bases). Trimming shortened V by 6 bases and J by 4 bases, and 19 bases separated the two germline ends. The CDR3 covers 16 residues. Germline CDR1 reads LNHDA; CDR2 reads SQIVND (reference sequence). In DNA form, the CDR3 reads TGTGCCAGTAGCCTAATGATGGCAGGGTTTAATCAGCCCCAGCATTTT. This translates into CASSLMMAGFNQPQHF.

The chain employs TRBV30 and TRBJ2-3, with a possible D match to TRBD1 (5 bases). V was shortened by 2 bases and J by 4 bases, with 10 bases between the two germline ends. Per the germline V gene, CDR1 is GTSNPN and CDR2 is SVGIG (reference sequence). CDR3 length: 13 amino acids. CDR3 in amino acids: CAWSHRRADTQYF. In DNA form, the CDR3 reads TGTGCCTGGAGTCACAGGCGTGCAGATACGCAGTATTTT.

The chain uses TRBV29-1 and TRBJ2-5; 7 bases are shared with TRBD1. Germline trimming cut 4 bases from V and 3 bases from J; bases unmatched to any gene: 8. The V gene's germline CDR1 is SQVTM and CDR2 ANQGSEA. The CDR3 contains 14 residues. CDR3 nucleotides: TGCAGCGTTGGATCGGGACAGACAAAAGAGACCCAGTACTTC. As protein: CSVGSGQTKETQYF.

CDR3 in amino acids: CASSIPGGNSQPQHF. CDR3 coding DNA: TGTGCCAGTAGTATCCCTGGGGGGAACAGTCAGCCCCAGCATTTT. The V call is TRBV19, the J call TRBJ1-5, with a weak D call TRBD1 (5 bases). There are 15 residues in the CDR3. Trimming shortened V by 3 bases and J by 6 bases, and 15 bases separated the two germline ends. From germline, CDR1 is LNHDA and CDR2 SQIVND (reference sequence).

The chain is built from TRBV5-1 and TRBJ1-2, with unresolved D. Per the germline V gene, CDR1 is SGHRS and CDR2 is YFSETQ. The CDR3 length is 14 residues. V was shortened by 0 bases and J by 1 base, with 7 bases between the two germline ends. The CDR3 loop reads CASSLAQNNYGYTF. CDR3 DNA: TGCGCCAGCAGCTTGGCCCAGAATAACTATGGCTACACCTTC.

The chain employs TRBV6-6 and TRBJ2-5, with D unresolved. Deletions cut 5 bases from V and 0 bases from J, with 7 bases between. The CDR3 extends over 13 amino acids. Looked up from germline, CDR1 is MNHNY and CDR2 is SVGAGI (reference sequence). The CDR3 loop reads CASSPPYQETQYF. CDR3 DNA sequence: TGTGCCAGCAGTCCCCCATACCAAGAGACCCAGTACTTC.

The chain has TRBV4-2 and TRBJ2-3, with a weak D call TRBD2 (7 bases). There are 18 residues in the CDR3. The germline gives CDR1 LGHNA, CDR2 YNFKEQ. V was cut by 3 bases and J by 0 bases, with 19 bases left in between. The CDR3 region is CASSQAGNRGASTDTQYF. The DNA for the CDR3 is TGTGCCAGCAGCCAGGCCGGTAACCGGGGGGCTAGCACAGATACGCAGTATTTT.

V usage is TRBV10-3 and J usage is TRBJ2-5; 9 bases map to TRBD2. CDR1 and CDR2 from the germline V gene are ENHRY and SYGVKD. The CDR3 covers 15 residues. The J segment lost 8 bases and the V segment lost 10 bases, leaving 17 bases of the junction unmatched. The CDR3 loop reads CATLTGTSTQGTQYF. CDR3 coding DNA: TGTGCCACCTTAACCGGGACTAGCACCCAAGGAACCCAGTACTTC.

The V and J genes are TRBV6-1 and TRBJ2-7; D is uncertain. The CDR3 is 15 amino acids. CDR1 and CDR2 from the germline V gene are MNHNS and SASEGT. Trimming took 7 bases from V and 4 from J, leaving 20 bases between them. CDR3 protein: CASKVGGPRIYEQYF. CDR3 in DNA: TGTGCCAGCAAGGTAGGCGGCCCAAGAATATACGAGCAGTACTTC.

The rearrangement uses TRBV9 and TRBJ2-1, with TRBD2 matching over 7 bases. Germline CDR1 reads SGDLS; CDR2 reads YYNGEE. This CDR3 has 15 residues. V trimming: 0 bases; J trimming: 3 bases; junction bases outside the gene matches: 3. DNA of the CDR3: TGTGCCAGCAGCGTAGGGGGGACTATCTACAATGAGCAGTTCTTC. Its protein product is CASSVGGTIYNEQFF.

The chain joins TRBV9 to TRBJ2-3, with D tentatively TRBD1 (6 bases). Germline-derived CDR1 and CDR2 are SGDLS and YYNGEE. The CDR3 has 15 amino acids. V was clipped by 3 bases and J by 3 bases, with 14 bases between them. CDR3 loop: CASSARQVETDTQYF. CDR3 bases: TGTGCCAGCAGCGCACGACAGGTGGAAACAGATACGCAGTATTTT.

The chain joins TRBV7-2 to TRBJ1-1; no reliable D call. V was trimmed by 3 bases and J by 2 bases, leaving 10 bases between them. The CDR3 loop spans 14 amino acids. CDR1 and CDR2 from the germline V gene are SGHTA and FQGNSA. CDR3 amino acids: CASSFRERNTEAFF. CDR3 sequence (DNA): TGTGCCAGCAGCTTCCGGGAGCGAAACACTGAAGCTTTCTTT.

The chain recombines TRBV2 with TRBJ1-1; D unclear. The CDR3 contains 13 residues. From germline, CDR1 is SNHLY and CDR2 FYNNEI. V lost 1 base and J lost 1, with 4 bases in between. In DNA, the CDR3 is TGTGCCAGCAGTGAAGGGAGGAACACTGAAGCTTTCTTT. It translates to CASSEGRNTEAFF.

The chain carries TRBV25-1 and TRBJ1-6; D gene unclear. CDR3 length: 14 amino acids. Germline CDR1 MGHDK, CDR2 SYGVNS. Trimming removed 1 base at V and 13 bases at J, with 14 bases between. The CDR3 is CASSEFRSGAPLHF. CDR3 DNA sequence: TGTGCCAGCAGTGAATTCAGAAGCGGAGCTCCCCTCCACTTT.

The chain has TRBV5-4 and TRBJ1-1; 12 bases are a match to TRBD1. The CDR3 consists of 16 residues. Germline values: CDR1 SGHNT, CDR2 YYREEE (reference sequence). J lost 2 bases, V lost 5 bases, and 7 bases had no gene match. CDR3 protein: CASSYGTGGANTEAFF. CDR3 nucleotides: TGTGCCAGCAGTTACGGGACAGGGGGCGCAAACACTGAAGCTTTCTTT.

To note about this clone: The junction departs from the called germline gene at one end, perhaps through a read error. The CDR3 protein is CASSFSTGEKLLF. CDR3 DNA sequence: TGCGCCAGCAGCTTTTCTACGGGTGAAAAACTGCTTTTT. The chain carries TRBV5-1 and TRBJ1-4, with D unclear. CDR1 and CDR2 from the germline V gene are SGHRS and YFSETQ. The CDR3 runs to 13 residues. Looking up the rest from reference TRBV5-1 and TRBJ1-4 gives the full variable domain: KAGVTQTPRYLIKTRGQQVTLSCSPISGHRSVSWYQQTPGQGLQFLFEYFSETQRNKGNFPGRFSGRQFSNSRSEMNVSTLELGDSALYLCASSFSTGEKLLFGSGTQLSVL.

The chain is built from TRBV11-2 and TRBJ1-3, with D perhaps TRBD1 (6 bases). The CDR3 runs to 14 residues. V dropped 2 bases and J dropped 4 bases, with 9 bases sitting between them. Germline CDR1 and CDR2: SGHAT and FQNNGV. This CDR3 reads CASSLRGTGNTIYF. Written as DNA, the CDR3 is TGTGCCAGCAGCTTAAGGGGGACCGGAAACACCATATATTTT.

This chain uses TRBV27 with TRBJ2-5, with 9 nucleotides matching TRBD2. Trimming at V came to 8 bases and at J to 4 bases, leaving 20 bases not matched to a gene. The CDR3 runs to 18 residues. In germline, CDR1 is MNHEY, CDR2 SMNVEV (reference sequence). The CDR3 DNA is TGTGCCAGCCCTGGACCCCCGGGGCGGGAGGGGGGTGGAGAGACCCAGTACTTC. Protein: CASPGPPGREGGGETQYF.

This sequence joins TRBV18 and TRBJ1-4; D might be TRBD1 (6 bases). The CDR3 runs 16 residues. Trimming shortened V by 3 bases and J by 0 bases, and 11 bases separated the two germline ends. Germline V gives CDR1 KGHSH, CDR2 LQKENI. The CDR3 DNA is TGTGCCAGCTCACCTGGACAGCCTGCAACTAATGAAAAACTGTTTTTT. This encodes CASSPGQPATNEKLFF.

This sequence joins TRBV7-9 and TRBJ2-7; maybe TRBD1 (6 bases). CDR3 length: 15 amino acids. V shed 4 bases and J shed 0 bases, with 13 bases lying between them. The germline V gene has CDR1 SEHNR and CDR2 FQNEAQ (reference sequence). In nucleotides, the CDR3 is TGTGCCAGCAGCTCCATTGGACAGAGCTCCTACGAGCAGTACTTC. This sequence encodes CASSSIGQSSYEQYF. Combining the CDR3 with reference TRBV7-9 and TRBJ2-7 gives the whole variable domain DTGVSQNPRHKITKRGQNVTFRCDPISEHNRLYWYRQTLGQGPEFLTYFQNEAQLEKSRLLSDRFSAERPKGSFSTLEIQRTEQGDSAMYLCASSSIGQSSYEQYFGPGTRLTVT.

The genes are TRBV14 and TRBJ2-2; 9 positions match TRBD1. The V gene end was trimmed by 3 bases and the J gene end by 5 bases; junction bases not matched to a gene: 1. Germline V gene sequence: CDR1 SGHDN, CDR2 FVKESK. The CDR3 has 14 residues. CDR3 DNA sequence: TGTGCCAGCAGCCACGGGACAGGGACCGGGGAGCTGTTTTTT. This gives the protein CASSHGTGTGELFF.

This chain links TRBV6-5 with TRBJ2-3, with 11 bases aligning to TRBD1. This CDR3 is built from 15 residues. The germline V gene encodes CDR1 MNHEY and CDR2 SVGAGI. Losses at the gene ends were 0 bases for V and 8 bases for J; bases not matched to a gene: 4. CDR3 region: CASSYSGTGGGTQYF. The CDR3 DNA is TGTGCCAGCAGTTACTCCGGGACAGGGGGGGGTACGCAGTATTTT.

The chain is built from TRBV27 and TRBJ2-3; possible D gene TRBD1, 6 bases. Germline V CDR1 and CDR2: MNHEY, SMNVEV (reference sequence). The CDR3 spans 19 residues. V was trimmed by 8 bases and J by 1 base, leaving 28 bases between them. CDR3 amino acids: CASAEDGRGILYGTDTQYF. CDR3 nucleotide sequence: TGTGCCAGCGCAGAGGATGGCAGGGGAATTCTCTACGGCACAGATACGCAGTATTTT.